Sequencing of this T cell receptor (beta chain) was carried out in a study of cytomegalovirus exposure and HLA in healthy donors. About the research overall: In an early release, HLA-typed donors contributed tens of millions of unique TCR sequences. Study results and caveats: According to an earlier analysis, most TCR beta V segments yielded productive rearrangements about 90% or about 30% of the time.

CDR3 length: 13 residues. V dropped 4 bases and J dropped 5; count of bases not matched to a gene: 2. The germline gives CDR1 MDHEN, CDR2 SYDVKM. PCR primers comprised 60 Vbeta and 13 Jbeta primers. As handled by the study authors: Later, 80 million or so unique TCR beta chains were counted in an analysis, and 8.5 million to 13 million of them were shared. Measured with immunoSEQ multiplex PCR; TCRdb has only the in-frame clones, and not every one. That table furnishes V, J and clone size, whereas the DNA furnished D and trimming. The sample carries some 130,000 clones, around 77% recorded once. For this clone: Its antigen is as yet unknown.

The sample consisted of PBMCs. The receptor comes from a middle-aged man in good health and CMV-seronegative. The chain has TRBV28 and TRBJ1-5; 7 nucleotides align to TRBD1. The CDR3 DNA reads TGTGCCAGCAGTTCGGGACAGTATCAGCCCCAGCATTTT. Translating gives CASSSGQYQPQHF.